The rows below give T cell receptor beta chains drawn from one sample of a study of blood T cell repertoires in COVID-19. Some clones are missing from TCRdb's copy, which holds only in-frame ones; the method was immunoSEQ multiplex PCR. The sample yields 130,000 or so clones, over 75% seen once. Sequenced input: peripheral blood. All receptors derive from a man aged 55 to 70 with acute or convalescent COVID-19. Both conserved end residues are part of each CDR3. Each record gives: CDR3 protein, clone size, V gene, J gene. Rows may omit the clone size; those that give it use once, few, many or a size class.

CAWGGQGNTEAFF	once	TRBV30	TRBJ1-1
CASSYGGLAADTQYF	NA	TRBV6-6	TRBJ2-3
CASSLVSGHTYEQYF	NA	TRBV11-2	TRBJ2-7
CASSPAGVQETQYF	NA	TRBV5-6	TRBJ2-5
CASSPPGQETQYF	NA	TRBV11-2	TRBJ2-5
CASSPGTSGSEQYF	NA	TRBV28	TRBJ2-7
CASTTNRDSQPQHF	NA	TRBV6-5	TRBJ1-5
CASSQGLTTEAFF	NA	TRBV5-4	TRBJ1-1
CASSLSVGSAAETQYF	few	TRBV7-2	TRBJ2-5
CASSPGQGAWTGGYTF	once	TRBV18	TRBJ1-2
CASSREMYQETQYF	NA	TRBV27	TRBJ2-5
CASSLVRESNQPQHF	few	TRBV7-2	TRBJ1-5
CASSFATGNQPQHF	NA	TRBV6-6	TRBJ1-5